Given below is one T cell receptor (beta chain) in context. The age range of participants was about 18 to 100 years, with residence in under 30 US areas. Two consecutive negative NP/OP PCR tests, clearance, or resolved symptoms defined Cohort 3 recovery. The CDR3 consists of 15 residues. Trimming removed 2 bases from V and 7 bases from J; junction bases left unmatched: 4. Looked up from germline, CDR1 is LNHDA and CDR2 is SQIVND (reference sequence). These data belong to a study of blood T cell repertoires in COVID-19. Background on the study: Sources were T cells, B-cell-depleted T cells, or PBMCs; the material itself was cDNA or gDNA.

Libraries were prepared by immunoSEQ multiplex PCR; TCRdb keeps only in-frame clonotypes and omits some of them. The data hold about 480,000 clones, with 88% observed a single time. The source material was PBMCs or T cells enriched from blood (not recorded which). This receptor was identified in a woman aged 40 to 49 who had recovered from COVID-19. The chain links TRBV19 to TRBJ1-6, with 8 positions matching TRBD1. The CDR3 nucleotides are TGTGCCAGTAGTATATCGACAGGGGAGAATTCACCCCTCCACTTT. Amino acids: CASSISTGENSPLHF. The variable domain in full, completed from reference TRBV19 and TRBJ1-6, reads DGGITQSPKYLFRKEGQNVTLSCEQNLNHDAMYWYRQDPGQGLRLIYYSQIVNDFQKGDIAEGYSVSREKKESFPLTVTSAQKNPTAFYLCASSISTGENSPLHFGNGTRLTVT.